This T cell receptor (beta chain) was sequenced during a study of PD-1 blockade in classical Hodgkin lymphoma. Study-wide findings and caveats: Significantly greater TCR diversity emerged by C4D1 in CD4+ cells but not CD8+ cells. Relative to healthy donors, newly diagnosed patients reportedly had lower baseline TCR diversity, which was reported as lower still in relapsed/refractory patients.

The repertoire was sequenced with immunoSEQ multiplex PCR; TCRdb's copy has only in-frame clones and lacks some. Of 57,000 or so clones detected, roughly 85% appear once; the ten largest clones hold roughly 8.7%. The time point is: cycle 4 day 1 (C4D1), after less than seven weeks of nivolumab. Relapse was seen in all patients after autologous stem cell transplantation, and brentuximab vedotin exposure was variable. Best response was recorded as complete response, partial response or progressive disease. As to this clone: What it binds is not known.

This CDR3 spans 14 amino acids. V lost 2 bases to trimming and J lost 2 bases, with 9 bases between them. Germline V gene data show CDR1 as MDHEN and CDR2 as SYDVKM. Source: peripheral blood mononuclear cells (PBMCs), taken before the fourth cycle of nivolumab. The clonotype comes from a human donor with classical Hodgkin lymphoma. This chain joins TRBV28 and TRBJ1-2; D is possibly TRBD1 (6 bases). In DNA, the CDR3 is TGTGCCAGCAGTTTAAACGACAGGAACTATGGCTACACCTTC. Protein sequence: CASSLNDRNYGYTF.